This is a list of T cell receptor beta chains from one sample in a study of STAT5B mutations in CD4+ large granular lymphocyte leukemia. Measured with immunoSEQ multiplex PCR; TCRdb has only the in-frame clones, and not every one. Altogether approximately 34,000 clones are present, about 70% being singletons, with the ten largest covering 2%. The sample comprised CD4+ T cells from blood buffy coats. Receptors originate from a human donor in good health. Each CDR3 is given with its conserved first and last residue. The order of the fields is J gene, D gene, clone size, V gene, CDR3 DNA, CDR3 protein. A D gene is named only where the DNA matches it firmly. Clone size appears in some rows only: once, few, many, or a class for an expanded clone.

TRBJ1-2,-,few,TRBV2,TGTGCCAGCAGGGCCAGGAGTACCGACTATGGCTACACCTTC,CASRARSTDYGYTF
TRBJ1-4,TRBD1,-,TRBV4-3,TGCGCCAGCAGCCAAGCTGGGACAGGGGTGTCCAATGAAAAACTGTTTTTT,CASSQAGTGVSNEKLFF
TRBJ1-1,-,few,TRBV19,TGTGCCAGTAGTCTCTCGGAGGTCGGGAACACTGAAGCTTTCTTT,CASSLSEVGNTEAFF
TRBJ2-1,TRBD2,-,TRBV5-1,TGCGCCAGCAAGCGGGGGGAAACCTACAATGAGCAGTTCTTC,CASKRGETYNEQFF
TRBJ2-2,-,-,TRBV18,TGTGCCAGCTCACCGAGGACGGAGCGGAGCACCGGGGAGCTGTTTTTT,CASSPRTERSTGELFF
TRBJ2-1,TRBD1,-,TRBV7-2,TGTGCCAGCAGCTTGAGGGGGACAGGGGTGAATGAGCAGTTCTTC,CASSLRGTGVNEQFF
TRBJ2-2,TRBD1,few,TRBV7-2,TGTGCCAGCAGCCTACAAACAGGGGGCGCGAACACCGGGGAGCTGTTTTTT,CASSLQTGGANTGELFF
TRBJ2-7,-,-,TRBV18,TGTGCCAGCTCACCGAAGGACAGACCCGCTTGGGGGGAGCAGTACTTC,CASSPKDRPAWGEQYF
TRBJ1-4,-,once,TRBV29-1,TGCAGCGTTGGACGGTCTAATGAAAAACTGTTTTTT,CSVGRSNEKLFF
TRBJ2-7,-,-,TRBV7-9,TGTGCCAGCAGCCTTCAGGCGGAGGGCGAGCAGTACTTC,CASSLQAEGEQYF
TRBJ1-4,-,-,TRBV28,TGTGCCAGCAGTTTAGAAGGCGGAAATGAAAAACTGTTTTTT,CASSLEGGNEKLFF
TRBJ2-3,TRBD2,-,TRBV7-2,TGTGCCAGCAGTACGGGACTAGCGGGGGTGCCGTTACTTGGAGATACGCAGTATTTT,CASSTGLAGVPLLGDTQYF
TRBJ1-5,-,-,TRBV15,TGTGCCACCAGCGGTAGTTTGTCGGCACAGCCCCAGCATTTT,CATSGSLSAQPQHF
TRBJ2-7,-,once,TRBV28,TGTGCCAGCAGACAAACAGGATTCTACGAGCAGTACTTC,CASRQTGFYEQYF
TRBJ1-1,-,few,TRBV5-1,TGCGCCAGCAGCTTGGTCAGGCCGAACACTGAAGCTTTCTTT,CASSLVRPNTEAFF
TRBJ2-2,TRBD2,-,TRBV5-1,TGCGCCAGCAGCCGGACTAGCGGGGGGGCCCACGGGGAGCTGTTTTTT,CASSRTSGGAHGELFF
TRBJ2-1,TRBD2,-,TRBV7-2,TGTGCCAGCAGCCGAGCGAGCGGGGGGAAGCGGGAGCAGTTCTTC,CASSRASGGKREQFF
TRBJ1-1,-,few,TRBV7-8,TGTGCCAGCAGCGCCCCGAGGGAAAACACTGAAGCTTTCTTT,CASSAPRENTEAFF
TRBJ2-3,TRBD1,-,TRBV7-6,TGTGCCAGCAGTCGACAGGGAACAGATACGCAGTATTTT,CASSRQGTDTQYF
TRBJ2-7,TRBD2,few,TRBV7-2,TGTGCCAGCAGCGACTACGGGGGGGCCCACGAGCAGTACTTC,CASSDYGGAHEQYF
TRBJ2-3,TRBD2,-,TRBV5-4,TGTGCCAGCAGCTGGACGGGGGGAAGCACAGATACGCAGTATTTT,CASSWTGGSTDTQYF
TRBJ2-3,TRBD1,-,TRBV9,TGTGCCAGCAGCGTAGCGGATGGGCAGGGGGCGCAGGATACGCAGTATTTT,CASSVADGQGAQDTQYF
TRBJ1-2,-,few,TRBV29-1,TGCAGCGTTGACTATGGCTACACCTTC,CSVDYGYTF
TRBJ2-7,TRBD1,-,TRBV7-6,TGTGCCAGCAGCTTAGCCGGGACAGACCTCGGCGAGCAGTACTTC,CASSLAGTDLGEQYF
TRBJ1-2,TRBD1,-,TRBV18,TGTGCCAGCTCACCTGGGACAGGAGGCTATGGCTACACCTTC,CASSPGTGGYGYTF
TRBJ2-5,-,-,TRBV5-1,TGCGCCAGCAGCTTGGCGGCGGGGGCTGAAGAGACCCAGTACTTC,CASSLAAGAEETQYF
TRBJ1-2,-,-,TRBV5-5,TGTGCCAGCAGCTTGTCTAACACCTATGGCTACACCTTC,CASSLSNTYGYTF